One and the same sample provided the 25 T cell receptor beta chains below, sequenced in a study of T-cell memory formation after mild COVID-19. TCRdb passed the 5' RACE reads through MiXCR, listing each CDR3 protein once. The table shows 300,000 to 400,000 distinct CDR3 sequences, with 15% to 20% occurring only once. The sequenced sample consisted of PBMCs or a T cell subset sorted from them (not recorded which). The origin of the receptors is a man younger than 35 who had mild COVID-19 (a few samples of this study predate the infection). Cell type and time point are not known.

Worth noting for this clonotype: No DNA is shown, since the ends of the CDR3 on it are uncertain; the CDR3 is the one TCRdb lists. J is TRBJ2-5 and V is TRBV7-8; the table's D call, TRBD1, has no DNA check behind it. Germline CDR1 and CDR2: SGHVS and FQNEAQ. With termini counted, the CDR3 has 14 amino acids. This CDR3 reads CASILGTGKETQYF.

The J gene is TRBJ2-1, the V gene TRBV12-3 or TRBV12-4; 14 bases map to TRBD2. The CDR3 spans 15 residues. Trimming took 6 bases from V and 10 from J; bases not matched to a gene: 8. The CDR3 DNA reads TGTGCCAGCAGCGGAGGGGGACTAGCGGGGGTCGAGCAGTTCTTC. It codes for CASSGGGLAGVEQFF.

The CDR3 reads CASSQDYGKNTEAFF. In nucleotides, the CDR3 is TGCGCCAGCAGCCAAGATTACGGGAAAAACACTGAAGCTTTCTTT. The rearrangement links TRBV4-3 to TRBJ1-1; D remains unclear. Trimming shortened V by 0 bases and J by 2 bases, and 10 bases separated the two germline ends. Germline loops: CDR1 LGHNA, CDR2 YSLEER. The CDR3 has 15 residues.

This clonotype was observed a handful of times. CDR3 nucleotide sequence: TGTGCCAGCAGTTTATCGGTTGCTCGGCCCCAGCATTTT. It yields the protein CASSLSVARPQHF. The chain uses TRBV28 and TRBJ1-5, with D unclear. This CDR3 has 13 amino acids. V dropped 1 base and J dropped 9 bases, with 10 bases sitting between them. CDR1 is MDHEN and CDR2 is SYDVKM in the germline V gene. The full variable domain, completed using reference TRBV28 and TRBJ1-5, is DVKVTQSSRYLVKRTGEKVFLECVQDMDHENMFWYRQDPGLGLRLIYFSYDVKMKEKGDIPEGYSVSREKKERFSLILESASTNQTSMYLCASSLSVARPQHFGDGTRLSIL.

The sample holds many counts of this clonotype. This sequence joins TRBV30 and TRBJ1-1; D is undetermined. V gave up 5 bases and J gave up 1 base, with 8 bases separating them. This CDR3 is 12 amino acids long. Germline-derived CDR1 and CDR2 are GTSNPN and SVGIG (reference sequence). CDR3 amino acids: CAWETGNTEAFF. The CDR3 DNA reads TGTGCCTGGGAGACGGGGAACACTGAAGCTTTCTTT.

V and J are TRBV20-1 and TRBJ2-7, with D maybe TRBD1 (5 bases). With 0 bases removed from V and 0 bases from J, the gap between germline ends came to 12 bases. Germline V CDR1 and CDR2: DFQATT, SNEGSKA (reference sequence). The CDR3 is made up of 15 amino acids. In nucleotides, the CDR3 is TGCAGTGCTAGAGATAAGGGGCTGAGCTCCTACGAGCAGTACTTC. It is translated as CSARDKGLSSYEQYF.

The J gene is TRBJ2-2, the V gene TRBV4-2; D is possibly TRBD2 (6 bases). CDR3 length equals 14 residues. Germline values: CDR1 LGHNA, CDR2 YNFKEQ. The ends were cut back, 4 bases at V and 1 base at J, with 7 bases in the middle. The CDR3 DNA reads TGTGCCAGCAGCCCGGGGGAGAACACCGGGGAGCTGTTTTTT. Protein sequence: CASSPGENTGELFF.

This clonotype was counted at least ten times. The chain couples TRBV6-6 to TRBJ2-3; perhaps D is TRBD1 or TRBD2 (6 bases each). The germline CDR1 and CDR2 sequences are MNHNY and SVGAGI (reference sequence). CDR3 length equals 16 residues. The V end was cut by 6 bases, the J end by 0 bases, with 16 bases between. Here the CDR3 reads CASRAYGGLSTDTQYF. Here the CDR3 DNA reads TGTGCCAGCAGAGCGTACGGGGGCCTTAGCACAGATACGCAGTATTTT.

Here the CDR3 reads CASSAGGVQYF. The DNA for the CDR3 is TGTGCCAGCAGTGCGGGGGGGGTCCAGTACTTC. The rearrangement joins TRBV25-1 to TRBJ2-5; 8 bases match TRBD2. This CDR3 is built from 11 residues. The V gene's germline CDR1 is MGHDK and CDR2 SYGVNS. J gave up 10 bases and V 4 bases, and 2 bases lay outside the gene matches.

The V gene is TRBV4-1, the J gene TRBJ1-4; D is possibly TRBD1 (6 bases). This CDR3 region has 15 residues. Germline assignment: CDR1 MGHRA and CDR2 YSYEKL. V lost 2 bases to trimming and J lost 8 bases, with 15 bases between them. The CDR3 sequence: CASSQPNRAEEKLFF. The CDR3 nucleotides read TGCGCCAGCAGCCAACCAAACAGGGCGGAGGAAAAACTGTTTTTT.

This clonotype was seen only a few times. The genes are TRBV5-1 and TRBJ2-1; D unresolved. CDR3 length equals 15 residues. V gave up 3 bases and J gave up 0 bases, with 10 bases separating them. Per germline, CDR1 SGHRS and CDR2 YFSETQ. The CDR3 sequence is CASSYDRSSYNEQFF. In nucleotides, the CDR3 is TGCGCCAGCAGCTACGACCGTAGCTCCTACAATGAGCAGTTCTTC.

The V call is TRBV14, the J call TRBJ2-2; D assignment may be TRBD1 or TRBD2 (6 bases each). The V end was cut by 0 bases, the J end by 6 bases, with 14 bases between. Germline CDR1 reads SGHDN; CDR2 reads FVKESK. The CDR3 consists of 16 residues. The CDR3 spells CASSQERRGLAGELFF. CDR3 in DNA: TGTGCCAGCAGCCAAGAAAGACGGGGGCTCGCCGGGGAGCTGTTTTTT.

This clonotype occurred a few times. The chain joins TRBV19 to TRBJ1-1, with a tentative D call TRBD1 (5 bases). The CDR3 totals 16 residues. Germline CDR1 is LNHDA and CDR2 is SQIVND (reference sequence). The ends were cut back, 0 bases at V and 0 bases at J, with 11 bases in the middle. The CDR3 DNA is TGTGCCAGTAGTATAGAGGGGGGAAACTTGAACACTGAAGCTTTCTTT. Residues: CASSIEGGNLNTEAFF.

The rearrangement uses TRBV7-9 and TRBJ2-5; tentative D call: TRBD2 (6 bases). The V gene lost 1 base and the J gene lost 5 bases, with 23 bases spanning the gap. The CDR3 totals 18 residues. Germline CDR1 SEHNR, CDR2 FQNEAQ (reference sequence). CDR3 loop: CASSLGRGRPPPIETQYF. CDR3 nucleotide sequence: TGTGCCAGCAGCTTAGGGAGGGGCAGGCCCCCGCCAATTGAGACCCAGTACTTC.

In this sample, this clonotype turned up a few times. This chain links TRBV3-1 with TRBJ1-1; 8 bases are a match to TRBD1. Trimming took 4 bases from V and 4 from J; bases not matched to a gene: 11. The CDR3 covers 16 residues. Germline loops: CDR1 LGHDT, CDR2 YNNKEL (reference sequence). CDR3 DNA sequence: TGTGCCAGCAGCCTCCCAGGGGCAGGGGGCGTCACTGAAGCTTTCTTT. It translates to CASSLPGAGGVTEAFF.

This clonotype was seen repeatedly, ten times or more. For the CDR3, the DNA is TGCAGTGCTAGTCAACAGCGTTCGAGCTCCTACGAGCAGTACTTC. This translates into CSASQQRSSSYEQYF. This rearrangement joins TRBV20-1 to TRBJ2-7; D gene uncertain. The CDR3 loop spans 15 amino acids. Per germline, CDR1 DFQATT and CDR2 SNEGSKA (reference sequence). V was cut by 3 bases and J by 0 bases, with 15 bases left in between.

This clonotype was detected only a few times. The gene calls are TRBV4-3 and TRBJ2-2, with 7 bases matching TRBD1. V trimming: 3 bases; J trimming: 4 bases; junction bases outside the gene matches: 8. The germline CDR1 and CDR2 sequences are LGHNA and YSLEER. The CDR3 is 16 residues long. In nucleotides, the CDR3 is TGCGCCAGCAGCCAGTTCGACAGGGACCTCACCGGGGAGCTGTTTTTT. It encodes CASSQFDRDLTGELFF.

This clonotype has just a few counts. The chain uses TRBV30 and TRBJ1-5; D gene uncertain. V was cut by 0 bases and J by 5 bases, with 8 bases left in between. Germline V CDR1 and CDR2: GTSNPN, SVGIG (reference sequence). CDR3 size: 13 residues. This CDR3 reads CAWSVFADQPQHF. CDR3 DNA sequence: TGTGCCTGGAGTGTATTCGCGGATCAGCCCCAGCATTTT.

This clonotype was counted between two and nine times. J is TRBJ2-1 and V is TRBV7-2, with D possibly matching TRBD1 (5 bases). This CDR3 has 13 amino acids. The V and J ends lost 6 bases and 3 bases respectively, with 9 bases between them. Germline-derived CDR1 and CDR2 are SGHTA and FQGNSA. CDR3 protein: CASRTQVYNEQFF. The CDR3 DNA follows: TGTGCCAGCAGGACACAGGTCTACAATGAGCAGTTCTTC.

Many counts were recorded for this clonotype. The gene calls are TRBV28 and TRBJ2-7; D not certain. This CDR3 comprises 13 residues. Trimming took off 6 bases at V and 6 bases at J, with 15 bases between the two ends. The germline V gene encodes CDR1 MDHEN and CDR2 SYDVKM. The CDR3 spells CASSSGWVPEQYV. Written as DNA, the CDR3 is TGTGCCAGCAGCTCCGGCTGGGTCCCCGAGCAGTACGTC.

The chain joins TRBV29-1 to TRBJ1-3; the D gene is possibly TRBD1 (5 bases). This CDR3 region has 14 residues. Germline values: CDR1 SQVTM, CDR2 ANQGSEA. Trimming took 4 bases from V and 3 from J, leaving 13 bases between them. CDR3 residues: CSVGPTGLGNTIYF. CDR3 DNA sequence: TGCAGCGTTGGACCCACGGGGCTTGGAAACACCATATATTTT.

The chain joins TRBV21-1 to TRBJ2-7; TRBD1 is the table's D call and was not checked against the DNA. TRBV21-1 is termed a pseudogene. The CDR3 length is 14 residues. The CDR3 nucleotides read TGTGCCAGCAGCAAAGTTGAGGGGGATTACGAGCAGTACGTC. This gives the protein CASSKVEGDYEQYV.

This clonotype was recorded once. The chain combines TRBV6-1 with TRBJ1-5, with D possibly TRBD1 on 5 matching bases. The CDR3 is made up of 14 amino acids. V dropped 6 bases and J dropped 9 bases, with 18 bases sitting between them. Germline lookup yields CDR1 MNHNS and CDR2 SASEGT. The CDR3 nucleotides are TGTGCCAGCAGCGCGGGGGGAGTTCAAGGGCCCCAGCATTTT. Protein: CASSAGGVQGPQHF.

The chain combines TRBV7-2 with TRBJ2-5; D is perhaps TRBD2 (7 bases). The length of the CDR3 is 13 residues. In germline, CDR1 is SGHTA, CDR2 FQGNSA. The germline V and J ends were trimmed by 7 bases and 7 bases, with 16 bases remaining between them. The CDR3 here is CASTGGGGGTQYF. The CDR3 nucleotides read TGTGCCAGCACCGGGGGCGGGGGCGGGACCCAGTACTTC.

V is TRBV7-2 and J is TRBJ2-1; 8 bases align to TRBD1. The CDR3 runs 14 residues. Germline CDR1 is SGHTA and CDR2 is FQGNSA. After removal of 5 bases from V and 9 bases from J, the junction contained 9 bases not matched to a gene. This chain's CDR3 is CASSLHGTGIEQFF. CDR3 in DNA: TGTGCCAGCAGCCTCCACGGGACAGGAATTGAGCAGTTCTTC.